Below are 26 T cell receptor beta chains sequenced from a single sample in a study of blood T cell repertoires in COVID-19. The method was immunoSEQ multiplex PCR; TCRdb's version includes in-frame clones alone and lacks a portion of them. This sample yields some 300,000 clones, of which around 84% are seen a single time; over 1% belongs to the top ten. Sequenced sample: peripheral blood. Receptor source: a man in his 70s with acute or convalescent COVID-19.

This sequence joins TRBV2 and TRBJ1-4, with 7 bases aligning to TRBD1. The CDR3 sequence is 16 residues long. With 3 bases clipped from V and 7 bases from J, the junction kept 11 bases outside the gene matches. Germline CDR1 SNHLY, CDR2 FYNNEI. The CDR3 nucleotides read TGTGCCAGCAGTGACGAGCTTTGGCAGGGGGGTGAAAAACTGTTTTTT. Translation gives CASSDELWQGGEKLFF. The variable domain in full, completed from reference TRBV2 and TRBJ1-4, reads EPEVTQTPSHQVTQMGQEVILRCVPISNHLYFYWYRQILGQKVEFLVSFYNNEISEKSEIFDDQFSVERPDGSNFTLKIRSTKLEDSAMYFCASSDELWQGGEKLFFGSGTQLSVL.

With respect to this clone: Other DNA sequences in this sample translate to the same CDR3. The chain links TRBV19 to TRBJ1-5; no clear D. Trimming pared 3 bases from V and 1 base from J, leaving 7 bases between. The CDR3 has 14 residues. Germline loops: CDR1 LNHDA, CDR2 SQIVND (reference sequence). The CDR3 DNA is TGTGCCAGTAGTATTCGGAGGAGCAATCAGCCCCAGCATTTT. Translating gives CASSIRRSNQPQHF. Full variable domain (outside the CDR3, taken from reference TRBV19 and TRBJ1-5): DGGITQSPKYLFRKEGQNVTLSCEQNLNHDAMYWYRQDPGQGLRLIYYSQIVNDFQKGDIAEGYSVSREKKESFPLTVTSAQKNPTAFYLCASSIRRSNQPQHFGDGTRLSIL.

The chain combines TRBV7-3 with TRBJ2-2, with TRBD1 matching over 7 bases. Germline CDR1 SGHTA, CDR2 FQGTGA. The CDR3 runs to 15 residues. V was clipped by 6 bases and J by 4 bases; unmatched bases: 8. The CDR3 loop is CASSPDRDVTGELFF. CDR3 bases: TGTGCCAGCAGTCCTGACAGGGACGTCACCGGGGAGCTGTTTTTT.

The V gene is TRBV2, the J gene TRBJ1-4; TRBD1 might be the D (6 bases). V lost 2 bases and J lost 3, with 10 bases in between. CDR1 and CDR2 (germline): SNHLY, FYNNEI. The CDR3 sequence is 15 residues long. The CDR3 DNA follows: TGTGCCAGCAGTGAACAGGGGCTGGCTAATGAAAAACTGTTTTTT. Its protein is CASSEQGLANEKLFF. The variable domain in full, completed from reference TRBV2 and TRBJ1-4, reads EPEVTQTPSHQVTQMGQEVILRCVPISNHLYFYWYRQILGQKVEFLVSFYNNEISEKSEIFDDQFSVERPDGSNFTLKIRSTKLEDSAMYFCASSEQGLANEKLFFGSGTQLSVL.

A single count supports this clone. In DNA form, the CDR3 reads TGCGCCAGCAGCTTGGGTTTGCGGAGCAGGGGAACTAGGGAGACCCAGTACTTC. Residues: CASSLGLRSRGTRETQYF. The chain has TRBV5-1 and TRBJ2-5, with D possibly TRBD1 on 6 matching bases. The V end lost 0 bases, the J end lost 5 bases, and 23 bases lay between the germline ends. The CDR3 runs 18 residues. Per germline, CDR1 SGHRS and CDR2 YFSETQ.

CDR3 in amino acids: CASSAPMGPQETQYF. For the CDR3, the DNA is TGTGCCAGCAGTGCCCCCATGGGCCCCCAAGAGACCCAGTACTTC. V usage is TRBV28 and J usage is TRBJ2-5; no reliable D call. Germline V CDR1 and CDR2: MDHEN, SYDVKM. V was clipped by 5 bases and J by 1 base, with 14 bases between them. This CDR3 contains 15 residues.

This rearrangement joins TRBV7-3 to TRBJ2-1; TRBD1 agrees at 7 bases. Losses at the gene ends were 5 bases for V and 10 bases for J; bases not matched to a gene: 8. The length of the CDR3 is 13 residues. Germline loops: CDR1 SGHTA, CDR2 FQGTGA. The CDR3 DNA is TGTGCCAGCAGCAAGGCCAGGGGGTACGAGCAGTTCTTC. Its translation: CASSKARGYEQFF.

V gene TRBV6-2 or TRBV6-3 combines with J gene TRBJ2-2, with a weak D call TRBD2 (5 bases). CDR1 and CDR2 from the germline V gene are MNHEY and SVGEGT. V dropped 0 bases and J dropped 8 bases, with 10 bases sitting between them. The CDR3 runs to 14 residues. In DNA form, the CDR3 reads TGTGCCAGCAGTTACTCGCACGGGGTGGGGGAGCTGTTTTTT. It codes for CASSYSHGVGELFF.

The chain joins TRBV6-5 to TRBJ2-5, with a weak D call TRBD1 (5 bases). Germline CDR1 is MNHEY and CDR2 is SVGAGI. Trimming cost V 0 bases and J 0 bases, with 5 bases left between them. The CDR3 has 14 amino acids. The chain's CDR3 is CASSYSGHQETQYF. CDR3 sequence (DNA): TGTGCCAGCAGTTACTCGGGGCACCAAGAGACCCAGTACTTC.

The V and J genes are TRBV29-1 and TRBJ1-2, with 7 bases that match TRBD1. CDR3 length equals 11 residues. With V trimmed by 6 bases and J by 3 bases, 1 base remained unmatched. Germline CDR1 is SQVTM and CDR2 is ANQGSEA. In nucleotides, the CDR3 is TGCAGCGTCACAGGGGACTATGGCTACACCTTC. Protein product: CSVTGDYGYTF.

This chain links TRBV5-1 with TRBJ2-2; D is unclear. V lost 0 bases to trimming and J lost 4 bases, with 4 bases between them. Germline loops: CDR1 SGHRS, CDR2 YFSETQ. The CDR3 runs to 13 residues. CDR3 bases: TGCGCCAGCAGCTTGGGGCTCACCGGGGAGCTGTTTTTT. Amino acid sequence: CASSLGLTGELFF.

The chain couples TRBV11-2 to TRBJ2-5; D may be TRBD1 (5 bases). From germline, CDR1 is SGHAT and CDR2 FQNNGV. CDR3 length: 16 residues. The V end was cut by 4 bases, the J end by 3 bases, with 18 bases between. The CDR3 reads CASSSPAGLIKETQYF. For the CDR3, the DNA is TGTGCCAGCAGCTCCCCGGCAGGGCTTATTAAAGAGACCCAGTACTTC.

The rearrangement links TRBV5-4 to TRBJ2-1; 7 positions agree with TRBD1. Germline V gene sequence: CDR1 SGHNT, CDR2 YYREEE (reference sequence). With 4 bases clipped from V and 1 base from J, the junction kept 8 bases outside the gene matches. This CDR3 region has 16 residues. The DNA for the CDR3 is TGTGCCAGCAGCCAAGGGACAGTGAGGTCCTACAATGAGCAGTTCTTC. It encodes CASSQGTVRSYNEQFF.

In the case of this clone: The same CDR3 can be traced to other DNA sequences in this sample. The rearrangement uses TRBV6-5 and TRBJ1-1, with 7 bases aligning to TRBD1. The germline CDR1 and CDR2 sequences are MNHEY and SVGAGI. With V trimmed by 5 bases and J by 4 bases, 1 base remained unmatched. The CDR3 has 12 residues. In DNA form, the CDR3 reads TGTGCCAGCAGTCCAGGGGGCACTGAAGCTTTCTTT. Protein product: CASSPGGTEAFF.

This sequence joins TRBV7-2 and TRBJ1-1; 8 bases map to TRBD1. Per the germline V gene, CDR1 is SGHTA and CDR2 is FQGNSA. The CDR3 has 16 residues. V lost 1 base and J lost 5; bases outside the gene matches: 9. The CDR3 loop reads CASSLDGNRGWTEAFF. CDR3 sequence (DNA): TGTGCCAGCAGCTTAGACGGCAACAGGGGGTGGACTGAAGCTTTCTTT. Drawing the rest from reference TRBV7-2 and TRBJ1-1, the complete variable domain is GAGVSQSPSNKVTEKGKDVELRCDPISGHTALYWYRQSLGQGLEFLIYFQGNSAPDKSGLPSDRFSAERTGGSVSTLTIQRTQQEDSAVYLCASSLDGNRGWTEAFFGQGTRLTVV.

The chain employs TRBV7-3 and TRBJ1-2; 9 bases are a match to TRBD1. The CDR3 is 13 amino acids. Trimming cost V 5 bases and J 8 bases; bases outside gene matches: 6. CDR1 SGHTA and CDR2 FQGTGA come from the germline V gene. As DNA, the CDR3 is TGTGCCAGCAGCCTTGACAGGGGGAGCGGCTACACCTTC. It encodes CASSLDRGSGYTF.

A note on this clone: The sample contains more than one DNA sequence encoding this CDR3. V gene TRBV9 combines with J gene TRBJ2-2; D call uncertain. This CDR3 is 13 amino acids long. Trimming took 0 bases from V and 4 from J, leaving 4 bases between them. Germline values: CDR1 SGDLS, CDR2 YYNGEE. The CDR3 protein is CASSVVSTGELFF. The CDR3, as DNA: TGTGCCAGCAGCGTAGTTAGCACCGGGGAGCTGTTTTTT. Variable domain in full (rest from reference TRBV9 and TRBJ2-2): DSGVTQTPKHLITATGQRVTLRCSPRSGDLSVYWYQQSLDQGLQFLIQYYNGEERAKGNILERFSAQQFPDLHSELNLSSLELGDSALYFCASSVVSTGELFFGEGSRLTVL.

This clone was observed a single time. The V gene is TRBV19, the J gene TRBJ2-5, with 8 bases fitting TRBD1. Germline V gives CDR1 LNHDA, CDR2 SQIVND (reference sequence). J lost 3 bases, V lost 3 bases, and 3 bases had no gene match. The CDR3 contains 14 residues. The chain's CDR3 is CASSIQGAKETQYF. CDR3 bases: TGTGCCAGTAGTATTCAGGGGGCTAAAGAGACCCAGTACTTC.

The rearrangement links TRBV6-4 to TRBJ2-1; possible D gene TRBD2, 6 bases. V gave up 2 bases and J gave up 4 bases, with 12 bases separating them. Germline V gene lookup returns CDR1 MRHNA and CDR2 SNTAGT. CDR3 length: 15 amino acids. CDR3 sequence: CASSDGVAAYNEQFF. In DNA, the CDR3 is TGTGCCAGCAGTGACGGGGTAGCGGCTTACAATGAGCAGTTCTTC.

In its sample, this clone was seen once. The chain couples TRBV6-5 to TRBJ2-5; TRBD2 is a possible D gene (5 bases). The CDR3 is made up of 14 amino acids. Deletions cut 6 bases from V and 5 bases from J, with 16 bases between. In germline, CDR1 is MNHEY, CDR2 SVGAGI. In DNA form, the CDR3 reads TGTGCCAGCAGAAGCGGACGCCTTAGGGAGACCCAGTACTTC. Translating it yields CASRSGRLRETQYF.

The genes are TRBV7-2 and TRBJ1-6; D may be TRBD1 (5 bases). V dropped 3 bases and J dropped 10 bases, with 10 bases sitting between them. This CDR3 has 13 amino acids. Germline CDR1 reads SGHTA; CDR2 reads FQGNSA. CDR3 nucleotides: TGTGCCAGCAGCTTTACAGGACAATCACCCCTCCACTTT. It yields the protein CASSFTGQSPLHF. The full variable domain, in which reference TRBV7-2 and TRBJ1-6 provide the parts outside the CDR3, is GAGVSQSPSNKVTEKGKDVELRCDPISGHTALYWYRQSLGQGLEFLIYFQGNSAPDKSGLPSDRFSAERTGGSVSTLTIQRTQQEDSAVYLCASSFTGQSPLHFGNGTRLTVT.

The chain employs TRBV7-9 and TRBJ1-1; 7 nucleotides match TRBD1. The CDR3 covers 16 residues. V trimming: 4 bases; J trimming: 1 base; junction bases outside the gene matches: 9. Germline values: CDR1 SEHNR, CDR2 FQNEAQ (reference sequence). The CDR3 sequence is CASSSETGERNTEAFF. The CDR3 coding sequence is TGTGCCAGCAGCTCTGAAACAGGGGAGAGGAACACTGAAGCTTTCTTT. The full variable domain, completed using reference TRBV7-9 and TRBJ1-1, is DTGVSQNPRHKITKRGQNVTFRCDPISEHNRLYWYRQTLGQGPEFLTYFQNEAQLEKSRLLSDRFSAERPKGSFSTLEIQRTEQGDSAMYLCASSSETGERNTEAFFGQGTRLTVV.

The chain uses TRBV30 and TRBJ2-2, with D possibly matching TRBD2 (6 bases). The V end lost 8 bases, the J end lost 0 bases, and 16 bases lay between the germline ends. Germline loops: CDR1 GTSNPN, CDR2 SVGIG (reference sequence). The CDR3 extends over 15 amino acids. The CDR3 sequence: CAIPGGAANTGELFF. CDR3 nucleotides: TGTGCCATCCCAGGCGGGGCCGCGAACACCGGGGAGCTGTTTTTT.

The V gene is TRBV5-5, the J gene TRBJ2-1; TRBD2 aligns across 8 bases. Germline V gene data show CDR1 as SGHKS and CDR2 as YYEKEE (reference sequence). This CDR3 is 16 amino acids long. Trimming at V came to 0 bases and at J to 1 base, leaving 3 bases not matched to a gene. The CDR3, as DNA: TGTGCCAGCAGCTTGGAGGTAGCGGGATCCTACAATGAGCAGTTCTTC. This translates into CASSLEVAGSYNEQFF.

The V and J genes are TRBV30 and TRBJ1-1; weak D call: TRBD1 (5 bases). CDR3 length: 13 amino acids. V lost 0 bases to trimming and J lost 8 bases, with 13 bases between them. Germline-derived CDR1 and CDR2 are GTSNPN and SVGIG (reference sequence). Written as DNA, the CDR3 is TGTGCCTGGAGTGTACAGGCGTCTGGGGAAGCTTTCTTT. Amino acid sequence: CAWSVQASGEAFF. The full variable domain, with the rest looked up from reference TRBV30 and TRBJ1-1, is SQTIHQWPATLVQPVGSPLSLECTVEGTSNPNLYWYRQAAGRGLQLLFYSVGIGQISSEVPQNLSASRPQDRQFILSSKKLLLSDSGFYLCAWSVQASGEAFFGQGTRLTVV.

V is TRBV6-5 and J is TRBJ2-5; D remains unclear. Trimming removed 5 bases from V and 1 base from J, with 8 bases in between. The length of the CDR3 is 13 residues. From germline, CDR1 is MNHEY and CDR2 SVGAGI. CDR3 region: CASSLRVQETQYF. In DNA form, the CDR3 reads TGTGCCAGCAGTCTTCGGGTCCAAGAGACCCAGTACTTC.